What follows is one T cell receptor (beta chain) and its context. Antigen specificity is unknown. These data come from a study of cytomegalovirus exposure and HLA in healthy donors. Notes on the study in general: Researchers catalogued over 150 TCR beta chains as cytomegalovirus-associated. Published work reported that the classifier diagnosed cytomegalovirus status with high specificity and sensitivity.

CDR1 and CDR2 (germline): SGHTA, FQGTGA. The CDR3 sequence is 14 residues long. J gave up 3 bases and V 5 bases, and 5 bases lay outside the gene matches. Libraries were prepared by immunoSEQ multiplex PCR; TCRdb keeps only in-frame clonotypes and omits some of them. The sample yields approximately 110,000 clones, around 94% seen once. V is TRBV7-3 and J is TRBJ2-7; 9 bases fit TRBD1. This clonotype was obtained from a woman aged 18-29 years in good health and CMV-seronegative. The material sequenced was PBMCs. The chain's CDR3 is CASSPSTGGYEQYF. CDR3 in DNA: TGTGCCAGCAGCCCATCGACAGGGGGCTACGAGCAGTACTTC.